This T cell receptor (beta chain) appears in the sequencing data of a study of blood T cell repertoires in COVID-19. About the study: Donors in the United States, Italy and Spain gave samples during acute or convalescent COVID-19. PBMCs, B-cell-depleted T cells, or T cells were the source of the cDNA or gDNA that made up the material.

The CDR3 contains 14 residues. CDR1 is MGHRA and CDR2 is YSYEKL in the germline V gene. Trimming removed 2 bases at V and 2 bases at J, with 10 bases between. Original methodology: Using reference gene primer amplification, nucleated cell counts were estimated. Using immunoSEQ multiplex PCR, the repertoire was profiled, and TCRdb retains in-frame clones only, with some absent. The DNA was the basis for D and trimming; V, J and clone size are from that table. The table records around 250,000 clones, 84% of them present only once. The receptor was derived from a woman in her forties who had recovered from COVID-19. The sample taken for sequencing was peripheral blood. This rearrangement joins TRBV4-1 to TRBJ2-7; D is perhaps TRBD2 (6 bases). CDR3 DNA: TGCGCCAGCAGCCAAACAGGACTACCCTACGAGCAGTACTTC. Its protein product is CASSQTGLPYEQYF.